The rows below give T cell receptor beta chains drawn from one sample of a study of spatial heterogeneity in lung cancer. Each CDR3 protein gets one entry after TCRdb re-called the 5' RACE reads with MiXCR. The data hold some 55,000 distinct CDR3 sequences, with about 6.6% observed a single time. The source material was PBMCs, sampled at surgery. The receptor set was obtained from a female donor with early-stage non-small cell lung cancer. Both conserved end residues are part of each CDR3. The order of the fields is V gene, J gene, clone size, D gene, CDR3 DNA, CDR3 protein. A D gene is named only where the DNA matches it firmly. Where a row states a size, it is once, few, many or the class of an expanded clone; other rows omit it.

TRBV10-3	TRBJ1-2	many	TRBD1	TGTGCCATCAGTGAGTCGAAGGGGACAGGGATGCGCTACACCTTC	CAISESKGTGMRYTF
TRBV7-3	TRBJ2-3	-	TRBD2	TGTGCCAGCAGCTCACGGACTAGCGGAACAATGGATACGCAGTATTTT	CASSSRTSGTMDTQYF
TRBV5-1	TRBJ2-2	many	TRBD1	TGCGCCAGCAGCTCACAGGGGGGAACCGGGGAGCTGTTTTTT	CASSSQGGTGELFF
TRBV20-1	TRBJ1-5	many	TRBD1	TGCAGCGCGCCAACCGGACAGGGGATCAATCAGCCCCAGCATTTT	CSAPTGQGINQPQHF
TRBV11-2	TRBJ1-4	many	-	TGTGCCAGCAGCCTACAGCCGAGGACCGAAAAACTGTTTTTT	CASSLQPRTEKLFF
TRBV12-3/TRBV12-4	TRBJ1-1	few	-	TGTGCCAGCACCACCATCAGAACCACTGAAGCTTTCTTT	CASTTIRTTEAFF
TRBV7-6	TRBJ2-1	many	-	TGTGCCAGCAGCTTAGCCGATGAGCAGTTCTTC	CASSLADEQFF
TRBV29-1	TRBJ1-1	many	-	TGCAGCGTTGATCGGGGGACTGAAGCTTTCTTT	CSVDRGTEAFF
TRBV7-2	TRBJ2-2	many	TRBD1	TGTGCCAGCAGCTCGGGACAGACGAACACCGGGGAGCTGTTTTTT	CASSSGQTNTGELFF
TRBV29-1	TRBJ2-5	many	-	TGCAGCGTTGAAGATGTCGAGACCCAGTACTTC	CSVEDVETQYF
TRBV28	TRBJ1-6	few	TRBD1	TGTGCCAGCAGTAGCGACAGGGGATCCCCCTATAATTCACCCCTCCACTTT	CASSSDRGSPYNSPLHF
TRBV18	TRBJ1-1	-	-	TGTGCCAGCTCACCGGGGGGAAGCAGTGAAGCTTTCTTT	CASSPGGSSEAFF
TRBV5-4	TRBJ2-1	-	TRBD2	TGTGCCAGCAGCTTGAGCGGGAGGTATGAGCAGTTCTTC	CASSLSGRYEQFF
TRBV12-3/TRBV12-4	TRBJ2-1	many	TRBD1	TGTGCCAACGGCCCGACAGGGGTCGCCTACAATGAGCAGTTCTTC	CANGPTGVAYNEQFF
TRBV5-1	TRBJ1-5	few	-	TGCGCCAGCAGCTTGAGCGGTAACAATCAGCCCCAGCATTTT	CASSLSGNNQPQHF
TRBV3-1	TRBJ1-1	many	TRBD1	TGTGCCAGCAGAAATACAGGGGTTGTCACTGAAGCTTTCTTT	CASRNTGVVTEAFF
TRBV20-1	TRBJ2-5	few	-	TGCAGTGCCAGCCCCAACCAGGCACTCCAAGAGACCCAGTACTTC	CSASPNQALQETQYF
TRBV12-3/TRBV12-4	TRBJ2-7	few	-	TGTGCCAGCAGTTTGCGGCCCCACGAGCAGTACTTC	CASSLRPHEQYF
TRBV6-2/TRBV6-3	TRBJ2-4	many	-	TGTGCCAGCAGCACCCTAGCGTATGAGAACATTCAGTACTTC	CASSTLAYENIQYF
TRBV28	TRBJ1-3	many	-	TGTGCCAGCAGTTTGCCCCCAGGGGCTGGAAACACCATATATTTT	CASSLPPGAGNTIYF
TRBV9	TRBJ1-1	many	-	TGTGCCAGCAGCGTAGGACTGGACCCCAACACTGAAGCTTTCTTT	CASSVGLDPNTEAFF
TRBV7-9	TRBJ2-5	-	-	TGTGCCAGCAGCTTCAGCCAAGAGACCCAGTACTTC	CASSFSQETQYF
TRBV7-9	TRBJ2-7	-	-	TGTGCCAGCAGCTTACGGGGGCTGGACGAGCAGTACTTC	CASSLRGLDEQYF
TRBV6-2/TRBV6-3	TRBJ2-1	many	TRBD1	TGTGCCAGCAGTTCCAGGGGGCTCGATGGGCAGTTCTTC	CASSSRGLDGQFF
TRBV20-1	TRBJ2-7	many	-	TGCAGTGCTAGTGGGGGGACATATCTCACTTCAGGGGAAGAGCAGTACTTC	CSASGGTYLTSGEEQYF
TRBV9	TRBJ2-7	-	TRBD2	TGTGCCAGCAGCTACGGGACTAGCGTAACCTACGAGCAGTACTTC	CASSYGTSVTYEQYF
TRBV6-5	TRBJ2-2	many	TRBD2	TGTGCCAGCACCATAGCGGGACTCACCGGGGAGCTGTTTTTT	CASTIAGLTGELFF
TRBV7-2	TRBJ2-6	many	-	TGTGCCAGCAGCTTAGATCGGTTCTCTGGGGCCAACGTCCTGACTTTC	CASSLDRFSGANVLTF
TRBV5-6	TRBJ2-7	few	TRBD2	TGTGCCAGCAGCTTGGGGGCGGGAGGGGTCTCCTACGAGCAGTACTTC	CASSLGAGGVSYEQYF
TRBV7-2	TRBJ1-2	many	TRBD1	TGTGCCAGCACCACAGGGGGAGTGAACTATGGCTACACCTTC	CASTTGGVNYGYTF
TRBV6-1	TRBJ2-2	many	-	TGTGCCAGCAGTCCAACCGGGCCTCGGGACACCGGGGAGCTGTTTTTT	CASSPTGPRDTGELFF
TRBV12-3/TRBV12-4	TRBJ2-6	many	TRBD1	TGTGCCAGCAGTTCACTGTGGACAGGGACAACCTCTGGGGCCAACGTCCTGACTTTC	CASSSLWTGTTSGANVLTF
TRBV12-3/TRBV12-4	TRBJ2-7	-	-	TGTGCCAGCCGATCTGCCCTCGGGGGGCTGTTCAACGAGCAGTACTTC	CASRSALGGLFNEQYF
TRBV28	TRBJ1-5	few	TRBD1	TGTGCCAGCAGACCACAGGGGTTCGTTCAGCCCCAGCATTTT	CASRPQGFVQPQHF
TRBV5-1	TRBJ2-3	many	TRBD2	TGCGCCAGCAGCTTGGGAGGGACTAGCGGCACAGATACGCAGTATTTT	CASSLGGTSGTDTQYF
TRBV6-5	TRBJ1-4	-	TRBD1	TGTGCCAGCAGAAGGACAGGGAATAATGAAAAACTGTTTTTT	CASRRTGNNEKLFF
TRBV18	TRBJ2-3	many	-	TGTGCCAGCTCAACGTACGGGGGCACAGATACGCAGTATTTT	CASSTYGGTDTQYF
TRBV18	TRBJ2-4	few	-	TGTGCCAGCTCACCGGACGAGATACCCAAAAACATTCAGTACTTC	CASSPDEIPKNIQYF
TRBV28	TRBJ2-1	many	-	TGTGCCAGCAGTTTATGGAGCGGTCGATCCTACAATGAGCAGTTCTTC	CASSLWSGRSYNEQFF
TRBV27	TRBJ2-7	few	TRBD2	TGTGCCAGCGGACTAGCGGGGGATATTCGGAACGAGCAGTACTTC	CASGLAGDIRNEQYF
TRBV30	TRBJ1-1	-	-	TGTGCCTGGACCGAGCCGTCCGACACTGAAGCTTTCTTT	CAWTEPSDTEAFF
TRBV29-1	TRBJ2-5	many	-	TGCAGCGTTGACGAAGGGGCTTGGACCCAGTACTTC	CSVDEGAWTQYF
TRBV28	TRBJ1-4	-	-	TGTGCCAGCAGTTTATTGGGAGCTAATGAAAAACTGTTTTTT	CASSLLGANEKLFF
TRBV27	TRBJ1-6	many	-	TGTGCCAGCAGGACTTGGGCAGGGGATTCACCCCTCCACTTT	CASRTWAGDSPLHF
TRBV6-1	TRBJ2-7	many	TRBD1	TGTGCCAGCAGTGAAGCGGGGACAGGGCTGTACGAGCAGTACTTC	CASSEAGTGLYEQYF
TRBV30	TRBJ1-1	-	-	TGTGCCTGGAGTGACGCCCATGAAGCTTTCTTT	CAWSDAHEAFF
TRBV3-1	TRBJ2-7	many	-	TGTGCCAGCAGCCAAGATCTCCCCCTGGTGAGCTCCTACGAGCAGTACTTC	CASSQDLPLVSSYEQYF
TRBV9	TRBJ2-7	many	-	TGTGCCAGCAGCCCAACAGGGATAACCTACGAGCAGTACTTC	CASSPTGITYEQYF
TRBV11-2	TRBJ2-2	few	TRBD2	TGTGCCAGCAGCTCCGGACTAGCGGGAACCGGGGAGCTGTTTTTT	CASSSGLAGTGELFF
TRBV10-3	TRBJ2-5	-	-	TGTGCCATCAGTGAGTCGAACAAACAAGAGACCCAGTACTTC	CAISESNKQETQYF
TRBV5-1	TRBJ2-7	many	-	TGCGCCAGCAGTGGACAGAGCTCCTACGAGCAGTACTTC	CASSGQSSYEQYF
TRBV28	TRBJ2-2	many	-	TGTGCCAGCAAAGATCACCTCGAAGTAAACACCGGGGAGCTGTTTTTT	CASKDHLEVNTGELFF
TRBV5-1	TRBJ2-5	many	-	TGCGCCAGCAGCATATCAGGGGATGGAGAAGAGACCCAGTACTTC	CASSISGDGEETQYF
TRBV5-1	TRBJ2-3	-	TRBD1	TGCGCCAGCAGCCCGGGACAGGGTAGGGATACGCAGTATTTT	CASSPGQGRDTQYF
TRBV24-1	TRBJ2-3	once	TRBD2	TGTGCCACCAGTGAGCCTGGACTAGCGGGCACAGATACGCAGTATTTT	CATSEPGLAGTDTQYF
TRBV20-1	TRBJ1-5	-	-	TGCAGTGCTAGCCCCTCGGGGAGGGGGGGCAATCAGCCCCAGCATTTT	CSASPSGRGGNQPQHF